A selection of T cell receptor beta chains follows, all from one sample in a study of cytomegalovirus exposure and HLA in healthy donors. Clones were read by immunoSEQ multiplex PCR, and TCRdb kept only the in-frame ones, dropping some. This sample contains 80,000 to 100,000 clones. The sequencing input was PBMCs. Source of these receptors: a woman in her thirties in good health and CMV-seronegative. CDR3s include the opening cysteine and the closing phenylalanine or tryptophan. A D gene is named only where the DNA matches it firmly.

TRBJ2-7 | TRBV15 | TRBD2 | TGTGCCACCAGCAGAGATAGCGGGACGCAGTACTTC | CATSRDSGTQYF
TRBJ2-1 | TRBV5-6 | - | TGTGCCAGCAGCTCAGCGAGCAATGAGCAGTTCTTC | CASSSASNEQFF
TRBJ2-1 | TRBV5-4 | TRBD1 | TGTGCCAGCAGCTTCCTTTGGGGGACAGGTAATGAGCAGTTCTTC | CASSFLWGTGNEQFF
TRBJ2-3 | TRBV25-1 | TRBD1 | TGTGCCAGCAGTGAGGTGACAGGGTCAGATACGCAGTATTTT | CASSEVTGSDTQYF
TRBJ2-7 | TRBV5-5 | - | TGTGCCAGCAGCCCCGGGACTGGGAAGCTCTACGAGCAGTACTTC | CASSPGTGKLYEQYF
TRBJ1-2 | TRBV6-6 | - | TGTGCCAGCAGCAATGGGGGCGCGACCTATGGCTACACCTTC | CASSNGGATYGYTF
TRBJ2-5 | TRBV7-6 | - | TGTGCCAGCAGCTTGCAGGGCCAGACCCAGTACTTC | CASSLQGQTQYF
TRBJ1-1 | TRBV9 | - | TGTGCCAGCAGCGGATGGGGCCTAAACACTGAAGCTTTCTTT | CASSGWGLNTEAFF
TRBJ2-7 | TRBV5-6 | - | TGTGCCAGCAGCTTTGCCGGCGGGGCTTACGAGCAGTACTTC | CASSFAGGAYEQYF
TRBJ2-2 | TRBV9 | TRBD2 | TGTGCCAGCAGCGACAATCGACTAGCGGCTAACACCGGGGAGCTGTTTTTT | CASSDNRLAANTGELFF
TRBJ2-2 | TRBV5-1 | - | TGCGCCAGCAGCTTCGGTGGAGACACCGGGGAGCTGTTTTTT | CASSFGGDTGELFF
TRBJ1-1 | TRBV5-1 | - | TGCGCCAGCAGCGGAGGGGTTCGAAGCACTGAAGCTTTCTTT | CASSGGVRSTEAFF
TRBJ1-2 | TRBV11-2 | - | TGTGCCAGCAGCTTAGAGGGCAGGAACTATGGCTACACCTTC | CASSLEGRNYGYTF
TRBJ2-3 | TRBV5-1 | TRBD2 | TGCGCCAGCAGCTTGCAACTAGCGGGGGGGCAGAAAGATACGCAGTATTTT | CASSLQLAGGQKDTQYF
TRBJ1-3 | TRBV9 | TRBD1 | TGTGCCAGCAGCGTGCAACCGGACAGGGAGTTTCCCCTCTCTGGAAACACCATATATTTT | CASSVQPDREFPLSGNTIYF
TRBJ2-1 | TRBV7-3 | TRBD2 | TGTGCCAGCAGCTTTCTAGCGGCAGGAGGCAATGAGCAGTTCTTC | CASSFLAAGGNEQFF
TRBJ1-1 | TRBV2 | - | TGTGCCAGCAGTGAACGCAGGGGTGGAACTGAAGCTTTCTTT | CASSERRGGTEAFF
TRBJ2-5 | TRBV2 | TRBD2 | TGTGCCAGCAGTGTCCAGACTAGCGGTCTAGTTTGGGAGACCCAGTACTTC | CASSVQTSGLVWETQYF
TRBJ2-6 | TRBV27 | - | TGTGCCAGCAGTCCGACAGGTAGTGAGGGGGCCAACGTCCTGACTTTC | CASSPTGSEGANVLTF
TRBJ1-2 | TRBV9 | TRBD1 | TGTGCCAGCAGCGTTCAGGGGGCGCTTGGCTATGGCTACACCTTC | CASSVQGALGYGYTF
TRBJ2-7 | TRBV9 | - | TGTGCCAGCAGCGTAGTCCCTTCCGGAGCCTACGAGCAGTACTTC | CASSVVPSGAYEQYF
TRBJ2-5 | TRBV5-8 | - | TGTGCCAGCAGCTTGAAGGGGCGGGAGACCCAGTACTTC | CASSLKGRETQYF
TRBJ1-3 | TRBV30 | - | TGTGCTGGGAGAGTAGTTTATAGCTCTGGAAACACCATATATTTT | CAGRVVYSSGNTIYF
TRBJ1-1 | TRBV18 | - | TGTGCCAGCTCCGGGTCGGCAGAAATGAACACTGAAGCTTTCTTT | CASSGSAEMNTEAFF
TRBJ2-7 | TRBV5-4 | TRBD2 | TGTGCCAGCAGCCCAGCGGGAGGCAATACCTACGAGCAGTACTTC | CASSPAGGNTYEQYF
TRBJ1-4 | TRBV7-9 | - | TGTGCCAGCAGTTGGGTACCATCCGGGGGGAATGAAAAACTGTTTTTT | CASSWVPSGGNEKLFF
TRBJ2-7 | TRBV12-5 | TRBD1 | TGTGCTAGTGGTCCGGGACAGGGGTACTACGAGCAGTACTTC | CASGPGQGYYEQYF
TRBJ1-1 | TRBV4-1 | - | TGCGCCAGCAGCCCGCCGGACACCCTAGGGACTGAAGCTTTCTTT | CASSPPDTLGTEAFF
TRBJ1-1 | TRBV25-1 | - | TGTGCCAGCAGTGAGGGGCCAGCGAACACTGAAGCTTTCTTT | CASSEGPANTEAFF
TRBJ1-1 | TRBV10-3 | - | TGTGCCATCAGAGCGGAGGCTAACACTGAAGCTTTCTTT | CAIRAEANTEAFF
TRBJ2-6 | TRBV7-3 | - | TGTGCCAGCAGCCTCACAGGGACTGGGGCCAACGTCCTGACTTTC | CASSLTGTGANVLTF
TRBJ1-1 | TRBV28 | - | TGTGCCAGCAGTTCAGGGCAGCACAGTAACACTGAAGCTTTCTTT | CASSSGQHSNTEAFF